Presented here are 24 T cell receptor beta chains from one specimen sequenced in a study of radiation and T cells in renal cell carcinoma. Treatment noted: treatment-naive control, cytoreductive nephrectomy. Produced via immunoSEQ multiplex PCR; TCRdb's table is partial and in-frame only. The sample carries about 16,000 clones, 62% recorded once. Here the sequenced sample was tumor tissue, taken from a patient whose treatment was nephrectomy without radiotherapy. The receptor source for this set is a man in his fifties or sixties with renal cell carcinoma.

V usage is TRBV6-1 and J usage is TRBJ1-2; D ambiguous. Germline assignment: CDR1 MNHNS and CDR2 SASEGT. V was shortened by 1 base and J by 5 bases, with 5 bases between the two germline ends. The CDR3 is 12 amino acids. This CDR3 is CASSEGKYGYTF. In DNA, the CDR3 is TGTGCCAGCAGTGAAGGGAAATATGGCTACACCTTC.

The genes are TRBV19 and TRBJ2-5; D is unclear. This CDR3 comprises 13 residues. V was shortened by 6 bases and J by 3 bases, with 11 bases between the two germline ends. Germline values: CDR1 LNHDA, CDR2 SQIVND (reference sequence). Here the CDR3 DNA reads TGTGCCAGTAGATCCATCGACAAAGAGACCCAGTACTTC. This translates into CASRSIDKETQYF.

In its sample, this clone was seen a few times. The chain employs TRBV10-3 and TRBJ2-7; maybe TRBD1 (6 bases). The CDR3 covers 15 residues. Germline lookup yields CDR1 ENHRY and CDR2 SYGVKD. V shed 6 bases and J shed 3 bases, with 18 bases lying between them. The chain's CDR3 is CAIRRRDEGVYEQYF. The CDR3 DNA is TGTGCCATCAGACGCCGGGATGAGGGGGTCTACGAGCAGTACTTC.

This rearrangement joins TRBV18 to TRBJ2-2; the D gene is possibly TRBD1 (5 bases). The CDR3 length is 14 residues. Trimming shortened V by 6 bases and J by 1 base, and 9 bases separated the two germline ends. Per the germline V gene, CDR1 is KGHSH and CDR2 is LQKENI. CDR3 residues: CASSPGQNTGELFF. The CDR3 DNA is TGTGCCAGCTCCCCTGGACAGAACACCGGGGAGCTGTTTTTT.

Details on this clone: Other DNA sequences in this sample translate to the same CDR3. The chain joins TRBV18 to TRBJ1-5, with TRBD1 as a possible D gene (5 bases). Trimming took off 6 bases at V and 2 bases at J, with 8 bases between the two ends. The CDR3 runs 13 residues. Germline V lookup: CDR1 KGHSH, CDR2 LQKENI. CDR3 nucleotides: TGTGCCAGCTCTCAGGGACGCAATCAGCCCCAGCATTTT. Amino acid sequence: CASSQGRNQPQHF. Full variable domain (rest looked up from reference TRBV18 and TRBJ1-5): NAGVMQNPRHLVRRRGQEARLRCSPMKGHSHVYWYRQLPEEGLKFMVYLQKENIIDESGMPKERFSAEFPKEGPSILRIQQVVRGDSAAYFCASSQGRNQPQHFGDGTRLSIL.

The CDR3 DNA reads TGTGCCAGCAGCGTCAATTATTTGACAGGGTTTGCCACCGGGGAGCTGTTTTTT. Its translation is CASSVNYLTGFATGELFF. V usage is TRBV5-6 and J usage is TRBJ2-2; TRBD1 aligns across 7 bases. Trimming removed 4 bases from V and 4 bases from J; junction bases left unmatched: 16. From germline, CDR1 is SGHDT and CDR2 YYEEEE. The CDR3 runs to 18 residues.

The chain uses TRBV27 and TRBJ1-2, with D perhaps TRBD1 (5 bases). The CDR3 sequence is 15 residues long. Per germline, CDR1 MNHEY and CDR2 SMNVEV (reference sequence). Between the trimmed V and J ends, which lost 8 bases and 2 bases, there was a span of 18 bases. The CDR3 loop is CASGSLGTGNYGYTF. CDR3 nucleotide sequence: TGTGCCAGCGGAAGTCTAGGGACCGGAAACTATGGCTACACCTTC.

The chain combines TRBV11-3 with TRBJ2-2, with 9 bases matching TRBD1. J was trimmed by 4 bases and V by 1 base; bases with no gene match: 7. There are 17 residues in the CDR3. Germline V lookup: CDR1 SGHNT, CDR2 YENEEA. The CDR3 reads CASSLGRDRVVTGELFF. CDR3 DNA sequence: TGTGCCAGCAGCTTAGGCCGGGACAGGGTTGTCACCGGGGAGCTGTTTTTT.

Here the CDR3 reads CASTSGQGSYEQYF. For the CDR3, the DNA is TGTGCCAGCACCTCGGGGCAGGGGTCCTACGAGCAGTACTTC. The chain is built from TRBV28 and TRBJ2-7; possible D gene TRBD1, 6 bases. The germline V gene encodes CDR1 MDHEN and CDR2 SYDVKM. The CDR3 consists of 14 residues. Trimming removed 7 bases from V and 1 base from J, with 14 bases in between.

This sequence joins TRBV4-3 and TRBJ2-3; 10 nucleotides agree with TRBD2. Looked up from germline, CDR1 is LGHNA and CDR2 is YSLEER. CDR3 length: 16 amino acids. The V gene end was trimmed by 0 bases and the J gene end by 4 bases; junction bases not matched to a gene: 4. CDR3 bases: TGCGCCAGCAGCCAAGAACAAGCGGGAGGGTCAGATACGCAGTATTTT. This sequence encodes CASSQEQAGGSDTQYF.

Worth noting for this clone: This same CDR3 is encoded by further DNA sequences in the sample. The rearrangement links TRBV27 to TRBJ2-3; either TRBD1 or TRBD2 may supply D (5 bases each). The germline CDR1 and CDR2 sequences are MNHEY and SMNVEV (reference sequence). Trimming shortened V by 0 bases and J by 1 base, and 8 bases separated the two germline ends. This CDR3 has 15 residues. CDR3 sequence (DNA): TGTGCCAGCAGTTTATCCGGGACGGGCACAGATACGCAGTATTTT. Protein sequence: CASSLSGTGTDTQYF.

The chain carries TRBV19 and TRBJ1-2; D uncertain. The CDR3 is made up of 14 amino acids. Germline V gene lookup returns CDR1 LNHDA and CDR2 SQIVND (reference sequence). Trimming left V 3 bases short and J 4 bases short, with 12 bases between. CDR3 protein: CASSISTGGYGYTF. The CDR3 region has the DNA TGTGCCAGTAGTATTTCGACGGGAGGCTATGGCTACACCTTC. Full variable domain (missing parts from reference TRBV19 and TRBJ1-2): DGGITQSPKYLFRKEGQNVTLSCEQNLNHDAMYWYRQDPGQGLRLIYYSQIVNDFQKGDIAEGYSVSREKKESFPLTVTSAQKNPTAFYLCASSISTGGYGYTFGSGTRLTVV.

The V gene is TRBV6-6, the J gene TRBJ1-2, with TRBD1 as a possible D gene (5 bases). Germline V gene data show CDR1 as MNHNY and CDR2 as SVGAGI (reference sequence). The V gene lost 6 bases and the J gene lost 5 bases, with 19 bases spanning the gap. The CDR3 extends over 15 amino acids. The CDR3 DNA is TGTGCCAGCAGGCCCGGGACGACAAGATTATATGGCTACACCTTC. Its protein is CASRPGTTRLYGYTF.

The chain carries TRBV30 and TRBJ1-4; TRBD1 matches at 7 bases. CDR1 is GTSNPN and CDR2 is SVGIG in the germline V gene (reference sequence). Losses at the gene ends were 7 bases for V and 10 bases for J; bases not matched to a gene: 9. The CDR3 is made up of 12 amino acids. Here the CDR3 reads CALGRDSGKLFF. The CDR3 DNA follows: TGTGCCTTAGGCAGGGACAGTGGAAAACTGTTTTTT.

This chain joins TRBV5-4 and TRBJ2-5, with TRBD2 identical over 14 bases. The CDR3 loop spans 19 amino acids. Germline values: CDR1 SGHNT, CDR2 YYREEE (reference sequence). The ends lost 0 bases at V and 4 bases at J; junction bases unmatched: 11. DNA for the CDR3: TGTGCCAGCAGCTTGGAAGTGGTGACTAGCGGGGGGGCCCGAGAGACCCAGTACTTC. It translates to CASSLEVVTSGGARETQYF.

This clone counts as medium-sized. This chain uses TRBV6-1 with TRBJ1-3; possible D gene TRBD1, 6 bases. The germline gives CDR1 MNHNS, CDR2 SASEGT. Trimming shortened V by 3 bases and J by 4 bases, and 22 bases separated the two germline ends. The CDR3 runs to 18 residues. CDR3 in DNA: TGTGCCAGCAGTGATCCAGAGGGACATACAGTGCGGGGAAACACCATATATTTT. Translated, it gives CASSDPEGHTVRGNTIYF.

This chain uses TRBV5-1 with TRBJ1-1, with D maybe TRBD1 (6 bases). CDR1 SGHRS and CDR2 YFSETQ come from the germline V gene. The CDR3 totals 14 residues. Trimming took 4 bases from V and 0 from J, leaving 10 bases between them. CDR3: CASSRTVVNTEAFF. DNA of the CDR3: TGCGCCAGCAGCCGGACAGTAGTGAACACTGAAGCTTTCTTT.

This clone was seen only a few times. The rearrangement links TRBV7-8 to TRBJ1-1, with D perhaps TRBD1 (5 bases). Germline loops: CDR1 SGHVS, CDR2 FQNEAQ. Trimming took 4 bases from V and 2 from J, leaving 8 bases between them. The CDR3 length is 13 residues. The CDR3: CASSSDRNTEAFF. CDR3 bases: TGTGCCAGCAGCTCCGACAGAAACACTGAAGCTTTCTTT.

This clone turned up a few times. The genes are TRBV11-2 and TRBJ1-1; 8 nucleotides agree with TRBD1. V lost 5 bases to trimming and J lost 5 bases; unmatched junction nucleotides: 7. From germline, CDR1 is SGHAT and CDR2 FQNNGV. The CDR3 runs to 14 residues. The CDR3 region is CASSRGQGGTEAFF. In DNA, the CDR3 is TGTGCCAGCAGCCGTGGACAGGGAGGGACTGAAGCTTTCTTT. The full variable domain, rest sourced from reference TRBV11-2 and TRBJ1-1, is EAGVAQSPRYKIIEKRQSVAFWCNPISGHATLYWYQQILGQGPKLLIQFQNNGVVDDSQLPKDRFSAERLKGVDSTLKIQPAKLEDSAVYLCASSRGQGGTEAFFGQGTRLTVV.

This clone was recorded a few times. V usage is TRBV28 and J usage is TRBJ1-4, with a weak D call TRBD1 (5 bases). This CDR3 contains 14 residues. Trimming took off 7 bases at V and 5 bases at J, with 14 bases between the two ends. The germline gives CDR1 MDHEN, CDR2 SYDVKM. CDR3 sequence (DNA): TGTGCCAGCACCCTAGGGACGGCAAATGAAAAACTGTTTTTT. Residues: CASTLGTANEKLFF.

The CDR3 DNA is TGTGCCAGCACCGGGGACAGCACTGAAGCTTTCTTT. Amino acids: CASTGDSTEAFF. The gene calls are TRBV10-3 and TRBJ1-1; TRBD1 matches at 7 bases. V shed 10 bases and J 4 bases; nucleotides not matched to a gene: 6. Germline CDR1 and CDR2: ENHRY and SYGVKD. The length of the CDR3 is 12 residues.

The V gene is TRBV7-2, the J gene TRBJ2-7, with 8 positions matching TRBD1. The CDR3 contains 13 residues. Unmatched junction bases numbered 2, after V lost 2 bases and J lost 5 bases. Germline lookup yields CDR1 SGHTA and CDR2 FQGNSA. The CDR3 DNA reads TGTGCCAGCAGCTTAAACAGGGGGGACGAGCAGTACTTC. Amino acid sequence: CASSLNRGDEQYF.

The chain uses TRBV29-1 and TRBJ1-2, with a tentative D call TRBD1 (5 bases). This CDR3 is 14 amino acids long. Germline V lookup: CDR1 SQVTM, CDR2 ANQGSEA. The V end lost 0 bases, the J end lost 4 bases, and 12 bases lay between the germline ends. The CDR3 reads CSVEDSKGLYGYTF. CDR3 DNA: TGCAGCGTTGAAGATAGTAAGGGACTCTATGGCTACACCTTC.

This chain links TRBV6-5 with TRBJ1-2; weak D call: TRBD1 (5 bases). Per germline, CDR1 MNHEY and CDR2 SVGAGI. The CDR3 has 13 residues. The V end lost 5 bases, the J end lost 5 bases, and 12 bases lay between the germline ends. The CDR3 protein is CASSEGTTYGYTF. CDR3 nucleotide sequence: TGTGCCAGCAGTGAAGGGACGACTTATGGCTACACCTTC.